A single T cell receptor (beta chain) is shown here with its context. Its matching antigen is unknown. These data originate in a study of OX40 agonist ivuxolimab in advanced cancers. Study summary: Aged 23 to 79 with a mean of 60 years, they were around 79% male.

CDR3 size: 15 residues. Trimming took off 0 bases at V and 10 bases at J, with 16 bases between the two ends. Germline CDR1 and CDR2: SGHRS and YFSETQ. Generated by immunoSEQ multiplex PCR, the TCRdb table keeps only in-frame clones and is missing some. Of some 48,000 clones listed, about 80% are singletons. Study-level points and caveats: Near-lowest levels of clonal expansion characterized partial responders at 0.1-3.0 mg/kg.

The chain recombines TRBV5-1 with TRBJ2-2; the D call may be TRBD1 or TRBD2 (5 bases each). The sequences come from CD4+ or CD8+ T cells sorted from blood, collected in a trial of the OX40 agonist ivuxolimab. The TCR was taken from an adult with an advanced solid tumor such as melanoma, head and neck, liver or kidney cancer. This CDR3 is CASSLASFEGTELFF. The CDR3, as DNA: TGCGCCAGCAGCTTGGCTTCATTTGAGGGGACGGAGCTGTTTTTT.